The text below deals with one T cell receptor beta chain. Based on its abundance in the sample, this clonotype is medium-sized (0.01 to 0.1%). This receptor's antigen is unknown. No per-base quality is available; no much larger clone lies one base away. The source of the sample is a study of T-cell memory formation after mild COVID-19 (TCRdb year 2021). About the full investigation: TCR sequence clusters from the two donors were found to be largely donor specific. In a couple of donors, T-cell clones that expanded and contracted after mild COVID-19 were tracked by sequencing TCRalpha and TCRbeta repertoires over time. Two young, previously healthy adult volunteers, one female and one male, were included in the cohort. Results the study describes overall, beyond this receptor: Whether the second-wave clones peaking on day 37 were SARS-CoV-2 specific was not confirmed. Contracting CD4+ clones were found mainly in CM and EM memory subsets, while CD8+ clones were enriched in EMRA. Some responding clones were detected in pre-infection memory, suggesting pre-existing cross-reactive memory T cells joined the SARS-CoV-2 response. Clones that contracted from day 15 to 85 showed balanced CD4/CD8 phenotypes, whereas a second wave of clones that expanded from day 15 to 37 leaned towards CD4+. The study included only a couple of mild cases, and larger cohorts that include severe cases with pre-infection samples were judged to be necessary.

The instrument given in TCRdb is Illumina NovaSeq 6000. TCRalpha and TCRbeta cDNA libraries were built by 5'RACE with constant-segment primers, adding sample barcodes and unique molecular identifiers. Trizol reagent was used to extract RNA from every sample. Library amplification was performed in two PCR steps, and a second sample barcode and Illumina TruSeq adapters were introduced in the second step. The libraries were sequenced on an Illumina NovaSeq using 2 x 150 bp paired-end reads. Turning to the authors' computational methods: Demultiplexing of reads and collapsing into UMI-guided consensus sequences were performed with migec v1.2.7. Using mixcr v2.1.11, UMI consensuses were aligned to TRA and TRB V and J templates and then assembled into clonotypes. Expanded or contracted clonotypes were those called significant by both edgeR and NoisET, with noise models trained on biological replicates. edgeR calls used a false discovery rate-adjusted p below 0.01 and a log2 fold-change threshold of 1. As an exploratory analysis of dynamics, PCA with hierarchical clustering was applied to max-normalized trajectories of the 1000 most abundant clonotypes. Separately sequenced CD4+ and CD8+ repertoires were used to assign the CD4 or CD8 phenotype of responding clones. Clones were called with MiXCR by TCRdb after fastp trimmed the public reads at Q25, and only in-frame beta chains were retained. Records with the same CDR3 protein are collapsed into one entry carrying the most frequent genes and DNA. These V and J calls derive from TCRdb rather than the authors' analysis. Recorded for this sample are some 300,000 distinct CDR3 sequences; more than 20% of them occurred a single time. The ten largest clonotypes hold around a fifth of the sample.

Clipping removes 0 bases from V and 8 bases from J, with 6 as the unmatched junction base count. The germline V gene gives CDR1 as MGHRA and CDR2 as YSYEKL. Spanning cysteine to phenylalanine, the CDR3 consists of 15 amino acids. Only CDR3 DNA remains: 45 bases, in frame from the first base. Ficoll-Paque density gradient centrifugation was the method used to isolate PBMCs. The sequencing input was PBMCs or a T cell subset sorted from them (not recorded which). The sequence joins TRBV4-1 to TRBJ2-1, with 8 central nucleotides matching TRBD2. The source of this sequence is a man between 18 and 35 years old who had mild COVID-19 (a few samples of this study predate the infection). The sample titles of this study are shuffled in the database, so cell type and time point are left out; the donor was told from shared clones. The DNA is TGCGCCAGCAGCCAAGAACGCGGGGGGTATGATGAGCAGTTCTTC. Its protein product is CASSQERGGYDEQFF.